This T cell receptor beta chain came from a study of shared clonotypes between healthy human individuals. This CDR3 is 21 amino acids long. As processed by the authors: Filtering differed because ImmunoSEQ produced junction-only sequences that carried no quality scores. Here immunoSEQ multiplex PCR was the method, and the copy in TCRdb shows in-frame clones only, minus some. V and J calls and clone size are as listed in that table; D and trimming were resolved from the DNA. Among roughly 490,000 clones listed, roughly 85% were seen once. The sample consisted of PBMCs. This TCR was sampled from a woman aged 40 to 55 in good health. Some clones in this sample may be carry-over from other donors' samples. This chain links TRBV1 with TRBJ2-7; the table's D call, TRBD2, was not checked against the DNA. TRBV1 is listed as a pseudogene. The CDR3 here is CTSSQESGRAEEGGSSHEQYF. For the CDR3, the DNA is TGCACCAGCAGCCAAGAGAGCGGTAGAGCGGAGGAGGGAGGGAGCTCCCACGAGCAGTACTTC.